In its sample, the clone carrying this T cell receptor beta chain was seen a few times. Its antigen remains unidentified. The data belong to a study of blood T cells in healthy people across ages. A sample-barcoded 5' primer and a J-beta primer mix were used in a second PCR of roughly 6 to 11 cycles. TCRdb ran MiXCR on the 5' RACE reads and lists one entry per CDR3 protein. Here the sample spans about 1.6 million distinct CDR3 sequences, about 31% being singletons. Study-wide results and limits: More naive CD4+ cells and higher diversity marked long-lived donors relative to aged donors.

Sequencing used blood. This clonotype was obtained from a woman aged 30 to 39 in good health.

Written as DNA, the CDR3 is TGTGCCAGTACCTTAGCGGGGTACGTGGGCGATGAGCAGTTCTTC. It is translated as CASTLAGYVGDEQFF. The rearrangement joins TRBV19 to TRBJ2-1; 8 nucleotides match TRBD2. CDR3 length: 15 residues. V shed 7 bases and J 8 bases; nucleotides not matched to a gene: 13. Germline CDR1 is LNHDA and CDR2 is SQIVND (reference sequence).